What follows are 22 T cell receptor beta chains derived from one specimen sequenced in a study of Tregs in tolerant kidney transplant recipients. Sequenced by immunoSEQ multiplex PCR; TCRdb stores in-frame clones only, minus some. Recorded here are about 30,000 clones; the top ten clones represent around an eighth. The sequenced sample was CD8+ T cells from blood, obtained before the transplant. Every receptor here comes from a human donor who received a combined kidney and bone marrow transplant.

As to this clone: The read finishes 3 residues shy of the CDR3 end, and the germline J gene is used to complete it. The chain uses TRBV4-1 and TRBJ2-2; D may be TRBD1 (5 bases). Germline values: CDR1 MGHRA, CDR2 YSYEKL. Trimming left V 1 base short and J 4 bases short, with 7 bases between. There are 14 residues in the CDR3. CDR3 residues: CASSQVRVTGELFF. The part of the CDR3 DNA that was read is TGCGCCAGCAGCCAAGTCAGGGTCACCGGGGAG.

On this clone itself: The DNA ends 3 residues before the CDR3 does, and the rest of the CDR3 is filled in from the germline J gene. The rearrangement joins TRBV7-9 to TRBJ1-1, with 8 bases aligning to TRBD1. Germline V gene lookup returns CDR1 SEHNR and CDR2 FQNEAQ (reference sequence). This CDR3 spans 13 amino acids. Trimming removed 3 bases from V and 7 bases from J; junction bases left unmatched: 4. The DNA read from the CDR3 is TGTGCCAGCAGCTTCGGACAGGGCGGTGAA. It yields the protein CASSFGQGGE. The entire CDR3 protein is CASSFGQGGEAFF.

In the case of this clone: The read comes to an end 3 residues before the CDR3 does, leaving the germline J gene to fill in the end. This chain connects TRBV28 to TRBJ2-7; 8 nucleotides line up with TRBD2. V was pared by 6 bases and J by 1 base, with 11 bases of the junction left unmatched. Germline lookup yields CDR1 MDHEN and CDR2 SYDVKM. The length of the CDR3 is 16 residues. The covered CDR3 bases are TGTGCCAGCAGCGGGGGGGGCGAGGCCCCATCCTACGAG. Encoded protein: CASSGGGEAPSYE. The CDR3, in full, reads CASSGGGEAPSYEQYF.

Comment on this clone: With the read ending 3 residues before the CDR3 end, the germline J gene is used to fill in that end. The chain joins TRBV19 to TRBJ2-2; the D is unclear. Germline assignment: CDR1 LNHDA and CDR2 SQIVND (reference sequence). This CDR3 has 17 amino acids. The ends were cut back, 3 bases at V and 5 bases at J, with 19 bases in the middle. CDR3 in amino acids: CASSIVPLAVYTGELFF. The DNA read from the CDR3 is TGTGCCAGTAGTATCGTCCCCCTCGCGGTGTATACCGGGGAG.

For this clone: Read data end 3 residues before the CDR3 end; the end is taken from the germline J gene. The chain has TRBV6-2 or TRBV6-3 and TRBJ1-1; TRBD1 agrees at 10 bases. The CDR3 totals 15 residues. The germline V gene encodes CDR1 MNHEY and CDR2 SVGEGT. The junction had 8 bases not matched to a gene; V was cut back by 5 bases and J by 5 bases. The CDR3 DNA, read in part, is TGTGCCAGCAGTCCGGACAGGGGGGAAGGAACTGAA. Its translation is CASSPDRGEGTE. The entire CDR3 sequence reads CASSPDRGEGTEAFF.

CDR3 region: CSASSDRDSVEAFF. Incomplete CDR3 DNA: TGCAGTGCTAGTAGTGACAGGGATTCTGTTGAA. The chain joins TRBV20-1 to TRBJ1-1; 7 bases are shared with TRBD1. The CDR3 end lies 3 residues beyond the end of the read and is filled in from the germline J gene. CDR1 is DFQATT and CDR2 is SNEGSKA in the germline V gene (reference sequence). The CDR3 sequence is 14 residues long. V lost 3 bases to trimming and J lost 7 bases; unmatched junction nucleotides: 11.

Points on this clone: Read data end 3 residues before the CDR3 end; the end is taken from the germline J gene. The V gene is TRBV2, the J gene TRBJ1-5; 10 nucleotides align to TRBD1. The CDR3 spans 13 residues. V was clipped by 10 bases and J by 4 bases; unmatched bases: 4. The germline gives CDR1 SNHLY, CDR2 FYNNEI. CDR3 region: CANGQGGNQPQHF. The covered CDR3 bases are TGTGCCAACGGACAGGGGGGGAATCAGCCC.

A word on this clone: Read sequence stops 3 residues before the CDR3 end, and the germline J gene provides the missing end. V and J are TRBV29-1 and TRBJ2-7; weak D call: TRBD2 (7 bases). Germline lookup yields CDR1 SQVTM and CDR2 ANQGSEA. Trimming took off 8 bases at V and 3 bases at J, with 20 bases between the two ends. The CDR3 length is 14 residues. CDR3 loop: CSTSGGGGGYEQYF. CDR3 DNA, as far as it was read: TGCAGCACTTCGGGGGGCGGGGGAGGCTACGAG.

CDR3 region: CASSWAGGSNEQFF. The sequenced CDR3 bases are TGCGCCAGCAGCTGGGCAGGGGGCTCCAATGAG. The chain employs TRBV5-1 and TRBJ2-1, with 8 positions matching TRBD1. The read stops 3 residues short of the end of the CDR3; the missing end is completed from the germline J gene. The CDR3 sequence is 14 residues long. With 3 bases clipped from V and 6 bases from J, the junction kept 5 bases outside the gene matches. Germline V CDR1 and CDR2: SGHRS, YFSETQ.

In regard to this clone: The sequence runs out 3 residues before the end of the CDR3; the remainder is reconstructed from the germline J gene. The chain recombines TRBV5-5 with TRBJ1-4; 8 bases match TRBD1. The CDR3 has 15 residues. The germline gives CDR1 SGHKS, CDR2 YYEKEE (reference sequence). After removal of 0 bases from V and 3 bases from J, the junction contained 1 base not matched to a gene. The DNA read from the CDR3 is TGTGCCAGCAGCTTGGGGACAGGGTCTAATGAAAAA. Translating it yields CASSLGTGSNEK. The entire CDR3 is CASSLGTGSNEKLFF.

Worth noting for this clone: Coverage ceases 3 residues before the CDR3 finishes, and the germline J gene fills in the end. V is TRBV5-1 and J is TRBJ2-1, with 15 nucleotides matching TRBD2. Germline trimming cut 4 bases from V and 9 bases from J; bases unmatched to any gene: 5. Germline loops: CDR1 SGHRS, CDR2 YFSETQ. The CDR3 covers 15 residues. The CDR3 here is CASSGLAGGPAEQFF. The CDR3 DNA, read in part, is TGCGCCAGCAGCGGACTAGCGGGAGGGCCTGCTGAG.

Concerning this clone itself: The observed sequence ends 3 residues before the CDR3 terminus, with the missing tail filled in from the germline J gene. This chain connects TRBV6-2 or TRBV6-3 to TRBJ2-3; tentative D call: TRBD2 (7 bases). Germline loops: CDR1 MNHEY, CDR2 SVGEGT. This CDR3 is built from 16 residues. V lost 6 bases and J lost 4, with 20 bases in between. The CDR3 loop is CASRTSGAGVADTQYF. CDR3 DNA, as far as it was read: TGTGCCAGCAGAACGAGCGGGGCAGGGGTCGCAGATACG.

As regards this clone: The observed sequence ends 3 residues before the CDR3 terminus, with the missing tail filled in from the germline J gene. V usage is TRBV11-2 and J usage is TRBJ2-3; 8 bases match TRBD2. From germline, CDR1 is SGHAT and CDR2 FQNNGV. The V segment lost 4 bases and the J segment 0 bases; nucleotides outside the gene matches: 3. This CDR3 is built from 15 residues. The CDR3 sequence: CASSSSGSSTDTQYF. The part of the CDR3 DNA that was read is TGTGCCAGCAGCTCTAGCGGGTCTAGCACAGATACG.

Note on this clone: The CDR3 goes on 3 residues after the read ends, and that part is filled in from the germline J gene. The gene calls are TRBV29-1 and TRBJ2-7; possible D gene TRBD2, 6 bases. Germline lookup yields CDR1 SQVTM and CDR2 ANQGSEA. CDR3 length: 13 amino acids. V lost 6 bases and J lost 4, with 16 bases in between. The CDR3: CSVGRGIEYEQYF. Incomplete CDR3 DNA: TGCAGCGTAGGACGGGGGATCGAGTACGAG.

Of note for this clone: The CDR3 end is not reached by the read, which stops 3 residues before it; the germline J gene fills it in. The chain joins TRBV29-1 to TRBJ2-1; TRBD2 is a possible D gene (5 bases). V lost 0 bases and J lost 4, with 19 bases in between. The CDR3 is 17 amino acids. Looked up from germline, CDR1 is SQVTM and CDR2 is ANQGSEA. CDR3 DNA (partial): TGCAGCGTTGAAGATCGGCGGGTTTCTCCTCAATACAATGAG. Translation gives CSVEDRRVSPQYNE. The entire CDR3 protein reads CSVEDRRVSPQYNEQFF.

For this clone: The read stops 3 residues short of the end of the CDR3; the missing end is completed from the germline J gene. The chain carries TRBV7-6 and TRBJ2-7; 12 bases agree with TRBD1. Germline lookup yields CDR1 SGHVS and CDR2 FNYEAQ. V gave up 10 bases and J gave up 6 bases; unmatched junction bases: 7. The CDR3 covers 13 residues. This CDR3 reads CAKPGQGAGEQYF. CDR3 DNA (partial): TGTGCCAAACCGGGACAGGGGGCTGGCGAG.

A word on this clone: Read sequence stops 3 residues before the CDR3 end, and the germline J gene provides the missing end. The chain combines TRBV7-9 with TRBJ2-5; tentatively, D is TRBD1 (6 bases). Looked up from germline, CDR1 is SEHNR and CDR2 is FQNEAQ (reference sequence). CDR3 length equals 14 residues. V dropped 5 bases and J dropped 4 bases, with 14 bases sitting between them. CDR3 sequence: CASSGRGSVETQYF. The part of the CDR3 DNA that was read is TGTGCCAGCAGCGGCAGGGGTTCCGTAGAGACC.

As for this clone: The read gets to within 3 residues of the CDR3 end, and the germline J gene fills in the rest. V gene TRBV5-6 combines with J gene TRBJ1-2, with 8 bases aligning to TRBD1. J was trimmed by 7 bases and V by 5 bases; bases with no gene match: 7. Germline V CDR1 and CDR2: SGHDT, YYEEEE. The CDR3 contains 13 residues. CDR3 bases read: TGTGCCAGCAGTCAGACAGGGGATCGTGGC. Encoded protein: CASSQTGDRG. The complete CDR3 protein is CASSQTGDRGYTF.

To note about this clone: The read stops 3 residues short of the end of the CDR3; the missing end is completed from the germline J gene. The genes are TRBV7-9 and TRBJ1-2; D possibly corresponds to TRBD1 (6 bases). Trimming removed 5 bases from V and 5 bases from J, with 15 bases in between. CDR1 and CDR2 from the germline V gene are SEHNR and FQNEAQ (reference sequence). The CDR3 is 14 amino acids. CDR3 region: CASSPRGWLYGYTF. The sequenced CDR3 bases are TGTGCCAGCAGCCCCAGGGGCTGGTTATATGGC.

As regards this clone: The DNA ends 3 residues before the CDR3 does, and the rest of the CDR3 is filled in from the germline J gene. The chain links TRBV19 to TRBJ2-1, with D perhaps TRBD2 (6 bases). The CDR3 runs 13 residues. The V end was cut by 5 bases, the J end by 4 bases, with 9 bases between. The germline V gene encodes CDR1 LNHDA and CDR2 SQIVND (reference sequence). The sequenced CDR3 bases are TGTGCCAGTAGTTCCGGGGGTTACAATGAG. This translates into CASSSGGYNE. The complete CDR3 sequence is CASSSGGYNEQFF.

Worth noting for this clone: The missing CDR3 end, 3 residues past where the read stops, is filled in from the germline J gene. The chain uses TRBV14 and TRBJ2-2, with 9 nucleotides matching TRBD1. CDR1 is SGHDN and CDR2 is FVKESK in the germline V gene. V was pared by 1 base and J by 6 bases, with 9 bases of the junction left unmatched. The CDR3 is 17 amino acids. CDR3 sequence: CASSQVGTGIFSGELFF. The CDR3 DNA, read in part, is TGTGCCAGCAGCCAAGTCGGGACAGGGATTTTTTCCGGGGAG.

On this clone itself: The CDR3 is cut off 3 residues early in the read; its end comes from the germline J gene. V gene TRBV20-1 combines with J gene TRBJ1-1; 9 nucleotides agree with TRBD1. Unmatched junction bases numbered 14, after V lost 3 bases and J lost 3 bases. The CDR3 spans 17 residues. The germline V gene encodes CDR1 DFQATT and CDR2 SNEGSKA (reference sequence). The CDR3 DNA, read in part, is TGCAGTGCTAGGTTACCGGGGACAGGGTGGAAGGACACTGAA. Protein sequence: CSARLPGTGWKDTE. Given in full, the CDR3 is CSARLPGTGWKDTEAFF.